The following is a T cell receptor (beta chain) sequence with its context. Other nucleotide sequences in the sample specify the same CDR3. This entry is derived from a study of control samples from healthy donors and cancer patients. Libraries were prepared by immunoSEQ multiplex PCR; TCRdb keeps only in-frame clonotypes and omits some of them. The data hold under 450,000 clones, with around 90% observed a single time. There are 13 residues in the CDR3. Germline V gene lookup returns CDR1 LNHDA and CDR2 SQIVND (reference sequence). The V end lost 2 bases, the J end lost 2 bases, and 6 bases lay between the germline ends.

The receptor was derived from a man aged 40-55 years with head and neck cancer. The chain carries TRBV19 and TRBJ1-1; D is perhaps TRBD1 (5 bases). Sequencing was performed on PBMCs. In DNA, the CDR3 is TGTGCCAGTAGTATACAGGGAAACACTGAAGCTTTCTTT. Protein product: CASSIQGNTEAFF.